This T cell receptor beta chain was sequenced for a study of beta chain features in type 1 diabetes. Study findings and constraints: There was a moderate but significant shortening of TCRB CDR3s in all four CD4+ subsets of Type 1 diabetes patients.

Of the isolated RNA, all was reverse transcribed, and so the sequenced material was expressed TCRB transcripts. TCRdb's copy holds only in-frame clones and misses some; the assay was immunoSEQ multiplex PCR. The sample lists hundreds of thousands of clones; 13% were seen once. Points on this clone: Its antigen is undetermined.

Germline V gene sequence: CDR1 GTSNPN, CDR2 SVGIG (reference sequence). V shed 2 bases and J shed 2 bases, with 7 bases lying between them. The CDR3 runs to 12 residues. This TCR derives from a man younger than 35 with type 1 diabetes. The chain couples TRBV30 to TRBJ2-7, with no clear D. Sample: naive CD4+ T cells from blood. CDR3 residues: CAWSPDPYEQYF. As DNA, the CDR3 is TGTGCCTGGAGTCCTGACCCCTACGAGCAGTACTTC.